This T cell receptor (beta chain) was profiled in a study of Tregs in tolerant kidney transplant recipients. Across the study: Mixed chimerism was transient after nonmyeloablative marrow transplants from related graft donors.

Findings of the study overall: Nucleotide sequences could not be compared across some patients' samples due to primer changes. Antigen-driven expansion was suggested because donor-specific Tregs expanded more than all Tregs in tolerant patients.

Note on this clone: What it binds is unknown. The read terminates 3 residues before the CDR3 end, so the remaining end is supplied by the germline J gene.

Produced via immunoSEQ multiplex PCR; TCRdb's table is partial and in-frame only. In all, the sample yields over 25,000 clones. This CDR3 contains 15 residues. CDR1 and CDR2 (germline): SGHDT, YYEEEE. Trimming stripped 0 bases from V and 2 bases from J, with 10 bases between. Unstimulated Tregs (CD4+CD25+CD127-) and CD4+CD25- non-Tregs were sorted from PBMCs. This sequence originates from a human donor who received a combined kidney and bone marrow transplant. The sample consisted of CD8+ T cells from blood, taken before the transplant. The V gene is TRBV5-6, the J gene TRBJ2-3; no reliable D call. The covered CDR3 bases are TGTGCCAGCAGCTTGGCGTCAGAATTCACAGATACG. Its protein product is CASSLASEFTDT. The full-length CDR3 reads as CASSLASEFTDTQYF. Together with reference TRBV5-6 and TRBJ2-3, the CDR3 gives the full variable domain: DAGVTQSPTHLIKTRGQQVTLRCSPKSGHDTVSWYQQALGQGPQFIFQYYEEEERQRGNFPDRFSGHQFPNYSSELNVNALLLGDSALYLCASSLASEFTDTQYFGPGTRLTVL.